This T cell receptor beta chain was sequenced in a study of read filtering for tumor transcriptome and immune sequencing (dated by TCRdb to the early 2020s). As for the study more broadly: The cohort had around 18 male and approximately 13 female patients with a mean age of roughly 66 years, ranging from about 40 to 85. Under revised international staging, roughly 8 patients fell into R-ISS I, approximately 15 into R-ISS II and roughly 7 into R-ISS III. After DNase treatment, whole-transcriptome libraries were prepared using the TruSeq RNA Access Library Prep Kit. TCR-region mapped reads per sample ranged from about 4.05 to 11 million with IR-seq versus only about 80 to 1,300 with RNA-seq. The study compared TCR repertoires from targeted immune repertoire sequencing and bulk whole-transcriptome sequencing run on the same bone marrow samples. One of the main goals was to work out a read-filtering strategy for immune repertoire data, in particular whether clonotypes backed by only a single read should be removed. What the study reported, not specific to this receptor: Compared with RNA-seq, IR-seq captured clonotypes at much greater depth and more reliably, and a smaller IR-seq throughput was enough to identify most of the shared clonotypes. Removing single-read clonotypes increased the correlation between IR-seq and RNA-seq shared clonotype proportions. The sorted CD138-negative fraction was not purified T cells but a mixed bone marrow immune population. In IR-seq, about 82% of clonotypes but about 3.5% of total reads were represented by single-read clonotypes, whereas in RNA-seq, roughly three quarters of clonotypes and around 47% of reads were represented by single-read clonotypes.

Counted from cysteine to phenylalanine, this CDR3 has 14 amino acids. Only the CDR3 region is kept as DNA, spanning 42 bases read in frame from base 1. CDR1 and CDR2 are drawn from the germline V gene (reference sequence): MNHNY, SVGAGI. Trimming removed 10 bases from V and 0 bases from J, leaving 12 bases between the germline ends. TCR libraries were constructed from approximately 360 ng RNA using the Immunoverse kit, and molecular barcoded adaptors covering alpha/delta and beta/gamma chains were employed. The same RNA used for transcriptome sequencing was used for TCR library preparation. An Illumina HiSeq 4000 with 2 x 150 cycles was used to sequence the TCR libraries. The authors processed their data as follows. MiXCR aligned TCR reads to human V, D, J and C references and assembled the aligned reads into CDR3 clonotypes, with quality filtering and error correction included. The tcR package in R was used for analysis of clonotype counts and gene usage diversity. For inspection of raw mapping reads, RNA-seq reads were mapped by STAR aligner version 2.5.3a onto GRCh37 of the human genome. To test the effect of sequencing depth on detected clonotypes, IR-seq fastq files were randomly downsampled using Seqtk 1.3. Using fastp at Q25 and MiXCR, TCRdb reprocessed the public reads and kept productive beta chains. Each record represents a unique CDR3 protein, reported with the most common genes and DNA among its rows. TCRdb, rather than the study authors, made the V and J calls. This sample comprises 35,000 to 50,000 distinct CDR3 sequences, about 11% of them detected only once. About 35% of the sample lies in the top ten.

Every patient had bone marrow sampled at the time of active disease. Ficoll-Hypaque density gradient centrifugation was used to isolate bone marrow mononuclear cells. Myeloma plasma cells were removed and CD138-negative cells were collected by negative selection after labeling with CD138 magnetic microbeads on a MACS separator. Purity of the isolated cells was checked by flow cytometry on an Attune NxT using CD138 antibodies. Total RNA was extracted with TRIzol reagent and quantified with a NanoDrop spectrophotometer. For each patient, the CD138-negative bone marrow sample underwent paired RNA-seq and IR-seq. As regards this clonotype: Its antigen remains unidentified. No base quality values were provided; no much bigger clone lies one nucleotide off.

This receptor was taken from a donor at least 40 years old with multiple myeloma. The sequencing sample was made of a population of CD138-negative cells sorted from bone marrow. The sample's cell subset or site label, in plain terms: bone marrow mononuclear cells depleted of CD138+ plasma/myeloma cells by negative magnetic selection. Recombination joined TRBV6-6 with TRBJ2-2; a tentative D match to TRBD2 spans 6 bases. The DNA is as follows: TGTGCCACCGGGGGTCGGGCGAACACCGGGGAGCTGTTTTTT. Its protein is CATGGRANTGELFF.